This TCR beta chain was captured by sequencing in a study of neoadjuvant nivolumab and ipilimumab in lung cancer. As for the study in general: Nivolumab 3 mg/kg was given days 1, 15 and 29, plus ipilimumab 1 mg/kg day 1 in combination.

As for this clone: What it recognizes is unknown.

Here immunoSEQ multiplex PCR was the method, and the copy in TCRdb shows in-frame clones only, minus some. The repertoire has 20,000 to 25,000 clones, approximately 77% of them found once; the top ten carry 20% to 25%. The CDR3 contains 14 residues. The V end was cut by 5 bases, the J end by 0 bases, with 9 bases between. Per germline, CDR1 SGHTA and CDR2 FQGNSA. Study-level results: Only a single major-pathologic-response sample was available for clonality analysis. Resected-tumor TCR richness correlated positively with pretherapy blood richness.

The receptor's source is an adult with non-small cell lung cancer. The sequences come from peripheral blood, collected before neoadjuvant nivolumab, alone or with ipilimumab. The chain has TRBV7-2 and TRBJ2-3; D perhaps matches TRBD2 (6 bases). DNA for the CDR3: TGTGCCAGCAGCCGGGACTTTAGCACAGATACGCAGTATTTT. This sequence encodes CASSRDFSTDTQYF.